Listed below are T cell receptor beta chains from one sample, sequenced in a study of tumour-infiltrating T cells in Burkitt lymphoma. The data were produced by immunoSEQ multiplex PCR, yet TCRdb's version contains in-frame clones alone and is incomplete. In the table there are about 2,800 clones, roughly three quarters of which are singletons. Sequencing input: tumor tissue. These receptors came from a human donor with diffuse large B-cell lymphoma. CDR3s include the opening cysteine and the closing phenylalanine or tryptophan. Fields, in order: clone size, J gene, V gene, CDR3 protein. Clone size is stated in some rows and not others, as once, few, many or a class when expanded.

>-|TRBJ2-7|TRBV6-1
CASRGDRGYEQYF
>-|TRBJ2-7|TRBV12-1
CASSFVLGLAGDSRNEQYF
>-|TRBJ2-3|TRBV4-1
CASSQGLAGGIGGTDTQYF
>once|TRBJ1-5|TRBV7-2
CASSLAVQGPQHF
>-|TRBJ1-6|TRBV2
CASSEIWGSKVSPLHF
>-|TRBJ1-1|TRBV5-6
CASSLVLLGPMNTEAFF
>-|TRBJ1-5|TRBV5-1
CASSLGGLNQPQHF
>few|TRBJ2-5|TRBV6-1
CASSGDVGAGETQYF
>large|TRBJ1-2|TRBV6-5
CAASSLNYGYTF
>-|TRBJ2-1|TRBV18
CASSPYAGPYNEQFF
>-|TRBJ2-7|TRBV7-2
CASSLGPGTEQYF
>once|TRBJ1-5|TRBV2
CASSVIGNQPQHF
>-|TRBJ1-1|TRBV7-9
CASGRGLITEAFF
>-|TRBJ2-3|TRBV19
CASETRGSNTQYF
>-|TRBJ2-5|TRBV7-2
CASSLTVLGGDGETQYF
>-|-|TRBV15
CATSRDGGYEQYF
>-|TRBJ1-1|TRBV5-4
CASSPDRANTEAFF
>-|TRBJ2-1|TRBV29-1
CSVGRIGRGNEQFF
>-|TRBJ2-7|TRBV5-6
CASSLIGPGAGDRYEQYF
>-|TRBJ2-7|TRBV25-1
CASSELTSGFYEQYF
>-|TRBJ2-7|TRBV18
CASSSTTGTGTLEQYF
>-|TRBJ2-5|TRBV27
CASRAVGGAETQYF
>-|TRBJ2-7|TRBV27
CASSFGLTGEQYF
>-|TRBJ1-1|TRBV5-1
CASSLEGTGLTEAFF
>-|TRBJ2-6|TRBV6-1
CASVLDNSGANVLTF
>-|TRBJ2-7|TRBV30
CAWNGAGSYEQYF
>-|TRBJ2-3|TRBV9
CASASRTDTQYF